The clone carrying this T cell receptor (beta chain) was recorded only once. Its cognate antigen is unknown. V shed 8 bases and J 4 bases; nucleotides not matched to a gene: 10. Germline V gene sequence: CDR1 SNHLY, CDR2 FYNNEI. This CDR3 region has 15 residues. The entry originates in a study of T cell clones after liver transplantation. Study-level information: As an antigen-independent comparator, third-party-reactive TCRbeta sequences came from pre-transplant mixed lymphocyte reactions. Three of the eight recipients were HCV-positive; the rest had non-autoimmune, non-viral transplant indications. Study-level points and caveats: In a couple of subjects, few donor cells limited the measurable donor-reactive repertoire.

Profiled with immunoSEQ multiplex PCR; TCRdb holds only in-frame clones, not every one. The profile shows some 120,000 clones, about nine tenths of them singletons. The gene calls are TRBV2 and TRBJ2-7; 11 bases map to TRBD2. The clonotype comes from a human patient who received a liver transplant. Certain T cells may be donor cells from the graft. The source was CD4+ T cells from blood, collected 12 months after liver transplant. CDR3 loop: CASSLEGLAVYEQYF. In DNA, the CDR3 is TGTGCCAGCTCTCTTGAGGGACTAGCGGTGTACGAGCAGTACTTC.